This T cell receptor beta chain is drawn from a study of molecular identifiers for immune sequencing clone quantification. Overall study findings and caveats: In cases of identical TCR molecules sharing a barcode, highly expanded clone sizes could be underestimated. Among effectors, clones above 20 RNA copies held over 98% of molecules; among naive cells, under 1%.

Libraries used about 20,000 to 1,100,000 sorted naive CD8 T cells and 10%, 30% or 50% RNA input. Based on a CD8+CD4-CCR7+CD45RA+ profile, naive CD8 T cells were sorted. V lost 2 bases to trimming and J lost 9 bases, with 14 bases between them. CDR1 is MGHDK, CDR2 SYGVNS, per germline. The CDR3 loop spans 13 amino acids. This clonotype was seen only once. Its antigen is undetermined. From the PCR reads, TCRdb called clonotypes with MiXCR, one entry per CDR3 protein. The data contain about 86,000 distinct CDR3 sequences, roughly 25% of them seen just once; the ten biggest clones take up about 0.8%. Material: naive CD8+ T cells from blood, with Jurkat cell RNA spiked in. Described subset: FACS-sorted CD8+CD4-CCR7+CD45RA+ naive T cells. This sequence was found in a human donor in good health. Some libraries in this study had Jurkat cell RNA spiked in. The V call is TRBV25-1, the J call TRBJ2-7, with a possible D match to TRBD1 (6 bases). Here the CDR3 reads CASSEGQGSAQYF. CDR3 nucleotides: TGTGCCAGCAGTGAAGGTCAGGGGTCCGCGCAGTACTTC.